Presented here are 13 T cell receptor beta chains from one specimen sequenced in a study of blood T cells in healthy people across ages. Together with a sample-barcoded 5' primer, a J-beta primer mix was included in a second PCR lasting roughly 6 to 12 cycles. TCRdb recomputed calls from the 5' RACE reads with MiXCR, one row per CDR3 protein. The sample lists about 1.4 million distinct CDR3 sequences; roughly 64% were seen once. The specimen sequenced was blood. These receptor sequences come from a man aged 18 to 29 in good health.

In this sample, this clonotype turned up once. This chain connects TRBV12-3 or TRBV12-4 to TRBJ1-1; 9 bases are shared with TRBD1. The V segment lost 1 base and the J segment 0 bases; nucleotides outside the gene matches: 6. CDR3 length: 17 amino acids. The CDR3 DNA reads TGTGCCAGCAGTTTAGGAGGGACAGGGACCATGAACACTGAAGCTTTCTTT. Protein: CASSLGGTGTMNTEAFF.

This chain uses TRBV6-6 with TRBJ1-1, with unresolved D. Germline V lookup: CDR1 MNHNY, CDR2 SVGAGI (reference sequence). The CDR3 sequence is 15 residues long. V dropped 4 bases and J dropped 1 base, with 13 bases sitting between them. The CDR3: CASSFFTSGNTEAFF. The DNA of the CDR3 is TGTGCCAGCAGTTTTTTTACTTCTGGGAACACTGAAGCTTTCTTT.

V and J are TRBV2 and TRBJ2-7; D could derive from TRBD1 or TRBD2 (5 bases each). Germline CDR1 and CDR2: SNHLY and FYNNEI. The ends were cut back, 5 bases at V and 3 bases at J, with 14 bases in the middle. The length of the CDR3 is 14 residues. CDR3 protein: CASSLGRGDYEQYF. DNA of the CDR3: TGTGCCAGCAGTCTCGGCCGAGGGGACTACGAGCAGTACTTC.

The chain recombines TRBV24-1 with TRBJ2-3, with TRBD1 matching 8 bases. V lost 6 bases, J lost 0 bases, and 7 bases stayed unmatched. Germline loops: CDR1 KGHDR, CDR2 SFDVKD. This CDR3 contains 16 residues. CDR3 DNA: TGTGCCACCAGTAAATCTACAGGGGGAAGCACAGATACGCAGTATTTT. As protein: CATSKSTGGSTDTQYF.

This CDR3 is CASSARTSPISYNEQFF. Here the CDR3 DNA reads TGTGCCAGCAGCGCCCGGACTAGCCCTATTTCCTACAATGAGCAGTTCTTC. This sequence joins TRBV7-2 and TRBJ2-1, with TRBD2 matching 8 bases. Looked up from germline, CDR1 is SGHTA and CDR2 is FQGNSA. The CDR3 loop spans 17 amino acids. V gave up 5 bases and J gave up 1 base; unmatched junction bases: 10.

In this sample, this clonotype turned up many times. The chain is built from TRBV29-1 and TRBJ2-2; D gene ambiguous. The CDR3 totals 14 residues. Germline V gene sequence: CDR1 SQVTM, CDR2 ANQGSEA. V was trimmed by 0 bases and J by 5 bases, leaving 10 bases between them. CDR3 sequence reads: CSVEDLSLTGELFF. CDR3 nucleotides: TGCAGCGTTGAAGATCTTTCCCTAACCGGGGAGCTGTTTTTT.

The rearrangement links TRBV6-5 to TRBJ1-2; 7 positions match TRBD1. With 6 bases clipped from V and 2 bases from J, the junction kept 6 bases outside the gene matches. Germline V gene sequence: CDR1 MNHEY, CDR2 SVGAGI. The CDR3 sequence is 14 residues long. CDR3 region: CASRRGQRNYGYTF. CDR3 coding DNA: TGTGCCAGCAGGAGGGGACAGAGGAACTATGGCTACACCTTC.

This clonotype was detected only a few times. This chain uses TRBV6-5 with TRBJ1-4; a weak D match, TRBD1 (5 bases). V was cut by 5 bases and J by 7 bases, with 11 bases left in between. The CDR3 totals 13 residues. Germline V lookup: CDR1 MNHEY, CDR2 SVGAGI. The CDR3: CASSDGGGEKLFF. The CDR3 coding sequence is TGTGCCAGCAGTGATGGTGGGGGTGAAAAACTGTTTTTT.

This clonotype occurred once. The CDR3 spells CATSTGFMETQYF. The DNA of the CDR3 is TGTGCCACCAGTACAGGGTTTATGGAGACCCAGTACTTC. This chain uses TRBV24-1 with TRBJ2-5, with a weak D call TRBD1 (6 bases). The length of the CDR3 is 13 residues. Germline V gene sequence: CDR1 KGHDR, CDR2 SFDVKD. Trimming cost V 6 bases and J 5 bases, with 12 bases left between them.

On this clonotype: The junction departs from germline at one end; a sequencing error may be responsible. This sequence joins TRBV10-3 and TRBJ1-2; TRBD1 aligns across 7 bases. Germline CDR1 reads ENHRY; CDR2 reads SYGVKD. The CDR3 totals 17 residues. In nucleotides, the CDR3 is TGTGGCATCAGTGAGTCTGCGACAGGGCCGGGGAACTATGGCTACACCTTC. As protein: CGISESATGPGNYGYTF.

This CDR3 is CASSPTTLYVLEETQYF. The CDR3 nucleotides read TGCGCCAGCAGCCCCACAACCCTCTATGTCCTAGAGGAGACCCAGTACTTC. This chain uses TRBV5-1 with TRBJ2-5; D is unresolved. In germline, CDR1 is SGHRS, CDR2 YFSETQ. V was trimmed by 4 bases and J by 5 bases, leaving 24 bases between them. The CDR3 extends over 17 amino acids.

This chain connects TRBV11-2 to TRBJ1-1; D remains unclear. Germline loops: CDR1 SGHAT, CDR2 FQNNGV. There are 15 residues in the CDR3. V lost 2 bases to trimming and J lost 0 bases, with 10 bases between them. CDR3 protein: CASSLFGSMNTEAFF. DNA of the CDR3: TGTGCCAGCAGCTTATTCGGCAGCATGAACACTGAAGCTTTCTTT.

This clonotype was seen a handful of times. The gene calls are TRBV12-3 or TRBV12-4 and TRBJ1-2; D possibly corresponds to TRBD1 (5 bases). Trimming cost V 8 bases and J 3 bases, with 16 bases left between them. This CDR3 is 14 amino acids long. CDR3 protein: CASCPGAEDYGYTF. CDR3 nucleotide sequence: TGTGCCAGCTGCCCTGGGGCAGAAGACTATGGCTACACCTTC.